The 20 T cell receptor beta chains reported below all come from one sample, sequenced in a study of T cells after yellow fever vaccination (dated by TCRdb to between 2017 and 2020). This sample's treatment or condition label indicates: live attenuated yellow fever vaccine strain. The protocol used for the library was 5' RACE. This sample was sequenced with an Illumina HiSeq 2500. The public reads were run again by TCRdb, first through fastp at Q25 and then through MiXCR, and only productive beta chains were kept. For every CDR3 protein sequence, its rows merge into one entry that carries the most common genes and DNA. The sample contains under 300,000 distinct CDR3 sequences, less than 9% of them found a single time. More than 0.8% of the sample goes to the ten largest clones. Sequenced material: CD4+ T cells sorted from PBMCs, taken 15 days after the yellow fever booster vaccination. Receptors were obtained from a man aged 25-45 years who received the YFV17D yellow fever vaccine.

This clonotype was counted only a few times. The gene calls are TRBV29-1 and TRBJ2-5, with D possibly being TRBD1 or TRBD2 (6 bases each). This CDR3 has 16 residues. Germline lookup yields CDR1 SQVTM and CDR2 ANQGSEA. V was clipped by 1 base and J by 0 bases, with 15 bases between them. The CDR3 nucleotides are TGCAGCGTTGAAGGGGGGGCTAGCAGGTACCAAGAGACCCAGTACTTC. Translated: CSVEGGASRYQETQYF.

The sample holds a few counts of this clonotype. The chain uses TRBV4-3 and TRBJ2-5; TRBD2 might be the D (5 bases). Between the trimmed V and J ends, which lost 0 bases and 3 bases, there was a span of 23 bases. CDR1 and CDR2 (germline): LGHNA, YSLEER. CDR3 length: 19 amino acids. The CDR3 DNA sequence: TGCGCCAGCAGCCAAGAAATAATCTGGTCGGCTAGCCCAAAAGAGACCCAGTACTTC. This translates into CASSQEIIWSASPKETQYF.

The chain is built from TRBV6-5 and TRBJ1-1, with D possibly matching TRBD1 (5 bases). The length of the CDR3 is 14 residues. V was pared by 2 bases and J by 5 bases, with 12 bases between. CDR1 MNHEY and CDR2 SVGAGI come from the germline V gene. The CDR3 loop is CASSYQGSGTEAFF. Written as DNA, the CDR3 is TGTGCCAGCAGTTACCAGGGCAGTGGGACTGAAGCTTTCTTT.

In this sample, this clonotype turned up a few times. The gene calls are TRBV24-1 and TRBJ2-1, with 11 bases aligning to TRBD2. The CDR3 sequence is 18 residues long. Trimming removed 4 bases from V and 4 bases from J; junction bases left unmatched: 11. Germline V gene sequence: CDR1 KGHDR, CDR2 SFDVKD. CDR3 DNA sequence: TGTGCCACCAGTGAGCCGACTAGCGGGAACTTGGGTTACAATGAGCAGTTCTTC. Its protein product is CATSEPTSGNLGYNEQFF.

V gene TRBV5-1 combines with J gene TRBJ2-2; the D is unclear. Trimming shortened V by 4 bases and J by 1 base, and 17 bases separated the two germline ends. This CDR3 contains 17 residues. Germline V gene data show CDR1 as SGHRS and CDR2 as YFSETQ. This chain's CDR3 is CASSPTFDKGNTGELFF. The CDR3 DNA follows: TGCGCCAGCAGCCCTACATTCGACAAGGGGAACACCGGGGAGCTGTTTTTT.

This clonotype was detected many times. The J gene is TRBJ2-1, the V gene TRBV20-1; D call uncertain. V dropped 2 bases and J dropped 3 bases, with 5 bases sitting between them. The germline gives CDR1 DFQATT, CDR2 SNEGSKA (reference sequence). The CDR3 sequence is 12 residues long. The CDR3 sequence is CSARPIYNEQFF. The CDR3 bases are TGCAGTGCTAGACCGATCTACAATGAGCAGTTCTTC.

This clonotype was counted ten times or more. V usage is TRBV10-3 and J usage is TRBJ2-3, with 8 bases fitting TRBD1. This CDR3 is built from 13 residues. Germline V CDR1 and CDR2: ENHRY, SYGVKD. The trim removed 11 bases at V and 5 bases at J, leaving 9 bases unmatched. CDR3 DNA sequence: TGTGCCGTAAAACAGGGGGGAATAGATACGCAGTATTTT. Its translation is CAVKQGGIDTQYF.

The genes are TRBV7-2 and TRBJ2-7; D might be TRBD1 or TRBD2, each matching 5 bases. This CDR3 is 13 amino acids long. V was cut by 2 bases and J by 9 bases, with 14 bases left in between. CDR1 is SGHTA and CDR2 is FQGNSA in the germline V gene. CDR3 nucleotides: TGTGCCAGCAGCTTAAGTAGGGACGGCACGCAGTACTTC. Translated, it gives CASSLSRDGTQYF.

This clonotype was counted between two and nine times. The gene calls are TRBV7-2 and TRBJ2-3; no definite D call. V was shortened by 3 bases and J by 5 bases, with 6 bases between the two germline ends. The length of the CDR3 is 12 residues. Germline loops: CDR1 SGHTA, CDR2 FQGNSA. CDR3 residues: CASSFGQDTQYF. CDR3 DNA sequence: TGTGCCAGCAGCTTCGGCCAAGATACGCAGTATTTT.

The V gene is TRBV7-6, the J gene TRBJ2-1, with D possibly being TRBD2 (6 bases). The ends were cut back, 5 bases at V and 0 bases at J, with 11 bases in the middle. This CDR3 comprises 15 residues. Germline V gene data show CDR1 as SGHVS and CDR2 as FNYEAQ. As DNA, the CDR3 is TGTGCCAGCAGCCACCGGGAGTACTCCTACAATGAGCAGTTCTTC. Amino acid sequence: CASSHREYSYNEQFF.

This chain links TRBV7-8 with TRBJ2-1; 11 bases map to TRBD2. Trimming cost V 2 bases and J 2 bases; bases outside gene matches: 8. CDR3 length equals 18 residues. CDR1 SGHVS and CDR2 FQNEAQ come from the germline V gene. CDR3 in amino acids: CASSLLPSGRRTYNEQFF. The CDR3 DNA reads as TGTGCCAGCAGCTTACTCCCTAGCGGGAGGCGCACCTACAATGAGCAGTTCTTC.

There are a few counts of this clonotype. The chain recombines TRBV6-2 or TRBV6-3 with TRBJ1-5, with D perhaps TRBD1 (5 bases). This CDR3 spans 18 amino acids. V was pared by 7 bases and J by 0 bases, with 22 bases between. CDR1 is MNHEY, CDR2 SVGEGT, per germline. The CDR3 spells CASIHPTATNYSNQPQHF. The CDR3 DNA reads as TGTGCCAGCATCCACCCGACAGCTACTAATTATAGCAATCAGCCCCAGCATTTT.

This clonotype came up many times. This chain connects TRBV7-9 to TRBJ2-7; possible D gene TRBD2, 6 bases. The germline CDR1 and CDR2 sequences are SEHNR and FQNEAQ (reference sequence). This CDR3 region has 13 residues. Trimming removed 5 bases at V and 7 bases at J, with 15 bases between. In DNA, the CDR3 is TGTGCCAGCAGCCCCGGGGGACCCCGGGAGCAGTACTTC. It yields the protein CASSPGGPREQYF.

The V and J genes are TRBV18 and TRBJ1-4, with D unclear. V was cut by 0 bases and J by 3 bases, with 5 bases left in between. The CDR3 extends over 14 amino acids. Per the germline V gene, CDR1 is KGHSH and CDR2 is LQKENI. The CDR3 DNA follows: TGTGCCAGCTCACCACCGTTGGCTAATGAAAAACTGTTTTTT. Translation: CASSPPLANEKLFF.

This rearrangement joins TRBV3-1 to TRBJ2-1, with no clear D. V lost 2 bases, J lost 10 bases, and 12 bases lay in between. Germline CDR1 reads LGHDT; CDR2 reads YNNKEL (reference sequence). This CDR3 comprises 13 residues. CDR3 nucleotide sequence: TGTGCCAGCAGCCAACTAGGGCGAGAGGAGCAGTTCTTC. Translation gives CASSQLGREEQFF.

This clonotype appeared a few times. The chain has TRBV7-8 and TRBJ2-1; TRBD2 matches at 9 bases. Per germline, CDR1 SGHVS and CDR2 FQNEAQ. V was clipped by 5 bases and J by 8 bases; unmatched bases: 7. The CDR3 spans 14 residues. CDR3 protein: CASSTQGLAYEQFF. DNA for the CDR3: TGTGCCAGCAGCACACAGGGACTAGCCTATGAGCAGTTCTTC.

This clonotype has ten or more counts. V usage is TRBV7-2 and J usage is TRBJ2-6; D is undetermined. Germline V lookup: CDR1 SGHTA, CDR2 FQGNSA. The V and J ends lost 2 bases and 0 bases respectively, with 11 bases between them. CDR3 length: 17 residues. CDR3 sequence reads: CASSLNVQISGANVLTF. The DNA for the CDR3 is TGTGCCAGCAGCTTAAACGTCCAGATCTCTGGGGCCAACGTCCTGACTTTC.

The V call is TRBV5-5, the J call TRBJ2-5; perhaps D is TRBD1 or TRBD2 (6 bases each). V lost 7 bases to trimming and J lost 4 bases, with 14 bases between them. Germline V gene data show CDR1 as SGHKS and CDR2 as YYEKEE (reference sequence). The CDR3 extends over 13 amino acids. The CDR3 spells CASGPGGGETQYF. The CDR3 coding sequence is TGTGCCAGCGGCCCCGGAGGGGGAGAGACCCAGTACTTC.

There are many counts of this clonotype. CDR3 coding DNA: TGTGCCATCAGTGGAACAGGGTCTGGGGCCAACGTCCTGACTTTC. Translated, it gives CAISGTGSGANVLTF. This chain connects TRBV10-3 to TRBJ2-6; D may be TRBD1 (6 bases). V lost 4 bases, J lost 1 base, and 8 bases lay in between. The CDR3 consists of 15 residues. Germline CDR1 ENHRY, CDR2 SYGVKD.

In this sample, this clonotype turned up many times. The chain recombines TRBV20-1 with TRBJ2-1; D ambiguous. The CDR3 is made up of 11 amino acids. The germline CDR1 and CDR2 sequences are DFQATT and SNEGSKA (reference sequence). V lost 5 bases and J 7 bases, leaving 9 bases between the germline ends. In DNA form, the CDR3 reads TGCAGTGCTGCTCACGCGAATGAGCAGTTCTTC. Translating it yields CSAAHANEQFF.